This TCR beta chain was captured by sequencing in a study of blood T cell repertoires in COVID-19. The overall study: Whether acute or convalescent, the COVID-19 samples came from the United States, Italy and Spain. PBMCs, B-cell-depleted T cells, or T cells were the source of the cDNA or gDNA that made up the material.

This clone was seen a single time. This CDR3 has 17 residues. V shed 5 bases, J shed 3 bases, and the junction held 13 bases outside the gene matches. Germline lookup yields CDR1 SEHNR and CDR2 FQNEAQ (reference sequence). Under the authors' procedure: The assay estimated nucleated cells by amplifying reference gene primers. Profiled with immunoSEQ multiplex PCR; TCRdb holds only in-frame clones, not every one. That table supplies the V and J calls and clone size; D and trimming were determined from the DNA. The data show 100,000 to 150,000 clones, with roughly four fifths seen just once and around 11% held by the top ten.

V and J are TRBV7-9 and TRBJ2-1; 7 bases line up with TRBD2. Sequencing input: peripheral blood. The origin of this receptor is a man in his sixties with acute or convalescent COVID-19. The CDR3 bases are TGTGCCAGCAGCAGAAGCGGGACTCAGGGACTCTACAATGAGCAGTTCTTC. Protein product: CASSRSGTQGLYNEQFF.